Given below is one T cell receptor (beta chain) in context. Here immunoSEQ multiplex PCR was the method, and the copy in TCRdb shows in-frame clones only, minus some. The sample has 65,000 to 100,000 clones; 75% to 95% are singletons. The CDR3 consists of 13 residues. Germline CDR1 and CDR2: SGDLS and YYNGEE. V was clipped by 0 bases and J by 5 bases, with 6 bases between them. This entry comes from a study of OX40 agonist ivuxolimab in advanced cancers. This chain joins TRBV9 and TRBJ2-1; no clear D. Specimen: CD4+ or CD8+ T cells sorted from blood, collected in a trial of the OX40 agonist ivuxolimab. The receptor was derived from an adult with an advanced solid tumor such as melanoma, head and neck, liver or kidney cancer. CDR3 DNA: TGTGCCAGCAGCGTAGCTTACAACAATGAGCAGTTCTTC. This gives the protein CASSVAYNNEQFF.